The clone carrying this T cell receptor (beta chain) was picked up a small number of times. What it recognizes is unknown. A much larger clone sits a single nucleotide away, making a read error possible. The ends lost 2 bases at V and 4 bases at J; junction bases unmatched: 2. This CDR3 comprises 14 residues. The V gene's germline CDR1 is SGHDN and CDR2 FVKESK. This sample is part of a study of breast tumors, draining lymph nodes, adjacent tissues. One entry per CDR3 protein results from TCRdb running MiXCR on the multiplex PCR reads. The top ten clones hold about 13% of a sample with 20,000 to 30,000 distinct CDR3 sequences, approximately 23% of them seen once. General study results and limits: Tumor repertoires ranked between lymph nodes and nontumor tissue in diversity, with V and J gene preferences. Findings are consistent with lymph node origin and intratumoral expansion of most tumor T cells. Luminal-like breast cancer showed significantly greater tumor-nontumor repertoire similarity than basal-like breast cancer did. That most tumor T cells come from lymph nodes remained unproven.

The sequence came from a female donor with breast cancer. Some clones in this sample may be carry-over from other donors' samples. J is TRBJ1-2 and V is TRBV14, with 9 bases identical to TRBD1. Specimen: breast tumor tissue. As DNA, the CDR3 is TGTGCCAGCAGCCAAAACAGGGGGCCCTATGGCTACACCTTC. It encodes CASSQNRGPYGYTF. Complete variable domain (other parts from reference TRBV14 and TRBJ1-2): EAGVTQFPSHSVIEKGQTVTLRCDPISGHDNLYWYRRVMGKEIKFLLHFVKESKQDESGMPNNRFLAERTGGTYSTLKVQPAELEDSGVYFCASSQNRGPYGYTFGSGTRLTVV.